The clone carrying this T cell receptor beta chain was observed a few times. Its antigen is unidentified. This sample was included in a study of identical twins. Study results and caveats: Insertion counts were lower in abundant cord blood beta clonotypes, a trend that memory repertoires did not show.

A single record per CDR3 protein comes from TCRdb applying MiXCR to the 5' RACE reads. Of about 700,000 distinct CDR3 sequences listed, approximately 9% are singletons. This CDR3 comprises 13 residues. V was clipped by 7 bases and J by 5 bases; unmatched bases: 8. Looked up from germline, CDR1 is SQVTM and CDR2 is ANQGSEA. This sample was also put to use in a study of yellow fever vaccine responses in identical twins.

V gene TRBV29-1 combines with J gene TRBJ2-7, with 10 positions matching TRBD1. The sequence was collected from a young woman in good health. Sequenced sample: PBMCs. This CDR3 reads CSAWDRGVDEQYF. Here the CDR3 DNA reads TGCAGCGCCTGGGACAGGGGAGTAGACGAGCAGTACTTC.